Following are 5 T cell receptor beta chains from one sample sequenced in a study of beta chain features in type 1 diabetes. Reverse transcribing all isolated RNA meant expressed TCRB transcripts were sequenced. The table came from immunoSEQ multiplex PCR; TCRdb's copy has only in-frame clones and leaves some out. Of more than 350,000 clones in the sample, roughly an eighth are singletons; the top ten hold approximately 0.05%. The sequenced sample was naive CD4+ T cells from blood. These receptors were collected from a woman younger than 35 in good health.

This clone came up a few times. Distinct nucleotide sequences in the sample also encode this CDR3. The chain uses TRBV5-1 and TRBJ2-1, with D perhaps TRBD1 or TRBD2 (5 bases each). The CDR3 extends over 16 amino acids. V was trimmed by 1 base and J by 0 bases, leaving 11 bases between them. Germline CDR1 is SGHRS and CDR2 is YFSETQ. CDR3 nucleotides: TGCGCCAGCAGCTTGACCTCAGGGACCTCCTACAATGAGCAGTTCTTC. This gives the protein CASSLTSGTSYNEQFF.

Only a few counts were recorded for this clone. This chain links TRBV5-1 with TRBJ2-1, with TRBD2 identical over 11 bases. Germline V lookup: CDR1 SGHRS, CDR2 YFSETQ. The V and J ends lost 4 bases and 10 bases, in that order; junction bases with no gene match: 13. The CDR3 runs to 16 residues. In nucleotides, the CDR3 is TGCGCCAGCAGCCCCTTAGCGGGAGGGCTCCCCCGGGAGCAGTTCTTC. Encoded protein: CASSPLAGGLPREQFF.

This clone has at least ten counts. The chain uses TRBV30 and TRBJ2-1, with 8 bases aligning to TRBD2. This CDR3 is built from 11 residues. The ends lost 5 bases at V and 14 bases at J; junction bases unmatched: 8. Germline loops: CDR1 GTSNPN, CDR2 SVGIG (reference sequence). The CDR3 nucleotides read TGTGCCTGGTATAGCGGGATGGTAGAGTTCTTC. This encodes CAWYSGMVEFF.

V usage is TRBV14 and J usage is TRBJ1-2; D not resolved. The CDR3 consists of 15 residues. Trimming cost V 1 base and J 5 bases, with 14 bases left between them. Per the germline V gene, CDR1 is SGHDN and CDR2 is FVKESK. The CDR3 nucleotides are TGTGCCAGCAGCCAAGGGTTCGCCAGGAGATATGGCTACACCTTC. Translating gives CASSQGFARRYGYTF.

This clone was detected once. The rearrangement joins TRBV10-3 to TRBJ2-5; weak D call: TRBD2 (5 bases). The germline CDR1 and CDR2 sequences are ENHRY and SYGVKD. Deletions cut 1 base from V and 3 bases from J, with 15 bases between. This CDR3 has 16 amino acids. CDR3 coding DNA: TGTGCCATCAGTGAGTTGATAGGGATCGGGGAAGAGACCCAGTACTTC. Its translation is CAISELIGIGEETQYF.